Presented here are 32 T cell receptor beta chains from one specimen sequenced in a study of cytomegalovirus exposure and HLA in healthy donors. The PCR was carried out with 60 Vbeta primers and 13 Jbeta primers. Repertoires were generated with immunoSEQ multiplex PCR, while TCRdb's copy carries only in-frame clones and drops some. This table has about 130,000 clones, roughly 80% appearing once. Source material: PBMCs. These receptors were obtained from a boy between 5 and 17 years old in good health and CMV-seronegative.

V is TRBV2 and J is TRBJ2-5; D uncertain. This CDR3 comprises 18 residues. Per the germline V gene, CDR1 is SNHLY and CDR2 is FYNNEI. With 1 base removed from V and 13 bases from J, the gap between germline ends came to 31 bases. CDR3 DNA: TGTGCCAGCAGTGAAGTGTTCCCCCAGGAATCACGTTCAGGTGGGCCGTACTTC. It codes for CASSEVFPQESRSGGPYF.

The rearrangement joins TRBV30 to TRBJ2-7; D unresolved. CDR1 and CDR2 from the germline V gene are GTSNPN and SVGIG (reference sequence). V gave up 4 bases and J gave up 2 bases, with 15 bases separating them. The CDR3 length is 14 residues. CDR3: CAWTRLGSPYEQYF. The CDR3 coding sequence is TGTGCCTGGACCCGACTCGGAAGCCCCTACGAGCAGTACTTC.

The chain joins TRBV27 to TRBJ2-1; TRBD1 is a possible D gene (5 bases). The CDR3 has 13 residues. In germline, CDR1 is MNHEY, CDR2 SMNVEV (reference sequence). V was cut by 2 bases and J by 10 bases, with 12 bases left in between. CDR3 in DNA: TGTGCCAGCAGTTTAGTGGGGCTGGAGGAGCAGTTCTTC. Translated: CASSLVGLEEQFF.

The V gene is TRBV10-1, the J gene TRBJ2-4; TRBD1 might be the D (6 bases). This CDR3 has 13 amino acids. Germline-derived CDR1 and CDR2 are WNHNN and SYGVQD (reference sequence). V was shortened by 7 bases and J by 8 bases, with 15 bases between the two germline ends. The CDR3 region has the DNA TGCGCCAGCATCAAACAGGGAGTAGACATTCAGTACTTC. It encodes CASIKQGVDIQYF.

DNA for the CDR3: TGTGCCAGTAGAACCCTCGACAGGGGGGATCAGCCCCAGCATTTT. Protein: CASRTLDRGDQPQHF. The chain employs TRBV19 and TRBJ1-5, with 9 bases aligning to TRBD1. The CDR3 is made up of 15 amino acids. V shed 6 bases, J shed 5 bases, and the junction held 8 bases outside the gene matches. CDR1 is LNHDA, CDR2 SQIVND, per germline (reference sequence).

J is TRBJ2-2 and V is TRBV7-2; TRBD1 might be the D (5 bases). The CDR3 runs 16 residues. CDR1 and CDR2 (germline): SGHTA, FQGNSA. Trimming removed 1 base at V and 2 bases at J, with 11 bases between. DNA of the CDR3: TGTGCCAGCAGCTTAGTGGCAGGGCCAAACACCGGGGAGCTGTTTTTT. Translation gives CASSLVAGPNTGELFF.

The chain recombines TRBV7-9 with TRBJ2-2; 7 nucleotides align to TRBD2. CDR3 length equals 15 residues. Germline CDR1 and CDR2: SEHNR and FQNEAQ (reference sequence). J was trimmed by 4 bases and V by 5 bases; bases with no gene match: 7. Here the CDR3 DNA reads TGTGCCAGCAGCCGCCCGGGGGAGGGCACCGGGGAGCTGTTTTTT. This gives the protein CASSRPGEGTGELFF.

V gene TRBV2 combines with J gene TRBJ2-1; maybe TRBD2 (7 bases). The CDR3 runs to 16 residues. Deletions cut 5 bases from V and 3 bases from J, with 17 bases between. Germline V gene data show CDR1 as SNHLY and CDR2 as FYNNEI. This CDR3 reads CASSPRGGAYYNEQFF. The CDR3 nucleotides read TGTGCCAGCAGTCCGAGGGGGGGAGCCTACTACAATGAGCAGTTCTTC.

V usage is TRBV9 and J usage is TRBJ2-3; D uncertain. The CDR3 runs 14 residues. Germline V gene sequence: CDR1 SGDLS, CDR2 YYNGEE. Between the trimmed V and J ends, which lost 0 bases and 5 bases, there was a span of 10 bases. In DNA, the CDR3 is TGTGCCAGCAGCGTAGTTGGCTCTTTAGATACGCAGTATTTT. Translation: CASSVVGSLDTQYF.

The chain recombines TRBV7-9 with TRBJ2-7; D is possibly TRBD2 (6 bases). In germline, CDR1 is SEHNR, CDR2 FQNEAQ (reference sequence). The CDR3 runs 15 residues. The V and J ends lost 2 bases and 6 bases respectively, with 17 bases between them. The DNA of the CDR3 is TGTGCCAGCAGCTTATTTGGGACGGTGGGAGGCGAGCAGTACTTC. Protein product: CASSLFGTVGGEQYF.

This clone occurred once. The chain joins TRBV7-3 to TRBJ2-2, with 10 bases lining up with TRBD2. Per the germline V gene, CDR1 is SGHTA and CDR2 is FQGTGA. This CDR3 contains 16 residues. V lost 5 bases to trimming and J lost 0 bases; unmatched junction nucleotides: 3. For the CDR3, the DNA is TGTGCCAGCAGCCTCGGGACTAGCGCGAACACCGGGGAGCTGTTTTTT. Protein: CASSLGTSANTGELFF.

Only one count was recorded for this clone. V is TRBV5-1 and J is TRBJ2-7; TRBD1 matches 7 bases. V lost 4 bases to trimming and J lost 2 bases; unmatched junction nucleotides: 9. The CDR3 length is 15 residues. Germline V gene sequence: CDR1 SGHRS, CDR2 YFSETQ. CDR3 protein: CASSPVTGDPYEQYF. CDR3 nucleotide sequence: TGCGCCAGCAGCCCGGTTACAGGGGACCCCTACGAGCAGTACTTC.

This sequence joins TRBV7-9 and TRBJ2-7; 10 bases fit TRBD1. CDR1 and CDR2 from the germline V gene are SEHNR and FQNEAQ (reference sequence). J lost 4 bases, V lost 4 bases, and 4 bases had no gene match. The CDR3 length is 14 residues. As DNA, the CDR3 is TGTGCCAGCAGCTCTCGACAGGGGGCTTACGAGCAGTACTTC. Residues: CASSSRQGAYEQYF. Supplemented by reference TRBV7-9 and TRBJ2-7, the full variable domain reads DTGVSQNPRHKITKRGQNVTFRCDPISEHNRLYWYRQTLGQGPEFLTYFQNEAQLEKSRLLSDRFSAERPKGSFSTLEIQRTEQGDSAMYLCASSSRQGAYEQYFGPGTRLTVT.

J is TRBJ1-5 and V is TRBV19; TRBD1 agrees at 10 bases. The germline V gene encodes CDR1 LNHDA and CDR2 SQIVND (reference sequence). V lost 7 bases to trimming and J lost 4 bases; unmatched junction nucleotides: 1. The CDR3 runs 13 residues. The CDR3 is CASTDRGNQPQHF. The CDR3, as DNA: TGTGCCAGTACGGACAGGGGGAATCAGCCCCAGCATTTT.

V and J are TRBV4-1 and TRBJ1-3, with 9 bases fitting TRBD1. The CDR3 runs to 16 residues. The germline V gene has CDR1 MGHRA and CDR2 YSYEKL. The V and J ends lost 0 bases and 4 bases, in that order; junction bases with no gene match: 4. As DNA, the CDR3 is TGCGCCAGCAGCCAAGATAGGACAGGGGCCGGAAACACCATATATTTT. Translation gives CASSQDRTGAGNTIYF.

The chain has TRBV30 and TRBJ2-7; 8 positions agree with TRBD1. CDR1 GTSNPN and CDR2 SVGIG come from the germline V gene (reference sequence). The CDR3 consists of 12 residues. Trimming cost V 7 bases and J 2 bases; bases outside gene matches: 4. CDR3 protein: CALTGDTYEQYF. CDR3 nucleotides: TGTGCCTTGACAGGGGATACCTACGAGCAGTACTTC.

This rearrangement joins TRBV5-1 to TRBJ2-7; maybe TRBD1 (6 bases). The germline V gene has CDR1 SGHRS and CDR2 YFSETQ. With 4 bases removed from V and 2 bases from J, the gap between germline ends came to 13 bases. The CDR3 has 14 amino acids. The CDR3 DNA follows: TGCGCCAGCAGCCGAACAGGGCCTGCCTACGAGCAGTACTTC. This gives the protein CASSRTGPAYEQYF.

This clone was detected a few times. This rearrangement joins TRBV29-1 to TRBJ2-2; 12 bases line up with TRBD1. Germline values: CDR1 SQVTM, CDR2 ANQGSEA. V was pared by 0 bases and J by 6 bases, with 11 bases of the junction left unmatched. The CDR3 consists of 18 residues. CDR3 region: CSVEDEEGTGGVAGELFF. As DNA, the CDR3 is TGCAGCGTTGAAGATGAAGAGGGGACAGGGGGCGTCGCCGGGGAGCTGTTTTTT.

This sequence joins TRBV9 and TRBJ2-3; D gene unclear. Germline assignment: CDR1 SGDLS and CDR2 YYNGEE. The CDR3 has 14 residues. Trimming left V 4 bases short and J 1 base short, with 10 bases between. In nucleotides, the CDR3 is TGTGCCAGCAGCCCCCCTTTCCGCACAGATACGCAGTATTTT. Encoded protein: CASSPPFRTDTQYF.

The chain couples TRBV6-1 to TRBJ2-1; tentative D call: TRBD2 (5 bases). Germline CDR1 and CDR2: MNHNS and SASEGT. V lost 8 bases, J lost 7 bases, and 15 bases lay in between. CDR3 length equals 13 residues. DNA of the CDR3: TGTGCCAGCCTAGGACTGAATCATAATGAGCAGTTCTTC. It specifies CASLGLNHNEQFF.

The chain joins TRBV9 to TRBJ1-2; D uncertain. The V and J ends lost 5 bases and 4 bases respectively, with 15 bases between them. This CDR3 spans 14 amino acids. Germline values: CDR1 SGDLS, CDR2 YYNGEE. In nucleotides, the CDR3 is TGTGCCAGCAGTCCTCGGGCCGAGGGCTATGGCTACACCTTC. As protein: CASSPRAEGYGYTF.

The rearrangement uses TRBV5-6 and TRBJ2-5, with D perhaps matching TRBD1 (5 bases). Trimming pared 4 bases from V and 0 bases from J, leaving 10 bases between. The CDR3 has 14 amino acids. Germline V gene lookup returns CDR1 SGHDT and CDR2 YYEEEE. The CDR3 bases are TGTGCCAGCAGCCTCCAGGGTTACCAAGAGACCCAGTACTTC. It codes for CASSLQGYQETQYF.

This clone was found a few times. The J gene is TRBJ1-5, the V gene TRBV6-5, with a weak D call TRBD1 (6 bases). Between the trimmed V and J ends, which lost 0 bases and 7 bases, there was a span of 13 bases. The CDR3 has 15 residues. Germline V CDR1 and CDR2: MNHEY, SVGAGI. CDR3 nucleotides: TGTGCCAGCAGTTACTCTGGAACAGGGCCCCAGCCCCAGCATTTT. Its protein is CASSYSGTGPQPQHF.

The chain joins TRBV11-2 to TRBJ1-1; D remains unclear. Germline-derived CDR1 and CDR2 are SGHAT and FQNNGV. The CDR3 contains 14 residues. The V end lost 5 bases, the J end lost 6 bases, and 16 bases lay between the germline ends. The CDR3 nucleotides are TGTGCCAGCAGCGCTGACGGGTTGACGGCTGAAGCTTTCTTT. Its translation: CASSADGLTAEAFF.

Comments on this clone: Relative to the germline gene, one junction end is altered; a read error may explain this. The chain has TRBV7-3 and TRBJ2-7; no definite D call. CDR1 SGHTA and CDR2 FQGTGA come from the germline V gene. This CDR3 has 13 amino acids. The CDR3 loop reads CASSPGSSYEQCF. In DNA form, the CDR3 reads TGTGCCAGCAGCCCAGGCAGTTCCTACGAGCAGTGCTTC.

The chain combines TRBV9 with TRBJ1-4, with 9 bases identical to TRBD1. Unmatched junction bases numbered 8, after V lost 3 bases and J lost 8 bases. There are 15 residues in the CDR3. Germline CDR1 reads SGDLS; CDR2 reads YYNGEE. CDR3 nucleotide sequence: TGTGCCAGCAGCGCCGGGGACAGGGTATGGGAAAAACTGTTTTTT. Translated: CASSAGDRVWEKLFF.

The CDR3: CASSVAMGITDTQYF. CDR3 bases: TGTGCCAGCAGCGTGGCCATGGGCATCACAGATACGCAGTATTTT. The rearrangement joins TRBV9 to TRBJ2-3; D is ambiguous. Trimming removed 2 bases at V and 2 bases at J, with 12 bases between. Germline-derived CDR1 and CDR2 are SGDLS and YYNGEE. The CDR3 contains 15 residues. Based on the CDR3 plus reference TRBV9 and TRBJ2-3, the full variable domain is DSGVTQTPKHLITATGQRVTLRCSPRSGDLSVYWYQQSLDQGLQFLIQYYNGEERAKGNILERFSAQQFPDLHSELNLSSLELGDSALYFCASSVAMGITDTQYFGPGTRLTVL.

This sequence joins TRBV15 and TRBJ2-7, with TRBD1 as a possible D gene (6 bases). Germline values: CDR1 LNHNV, CDR2 YYDKDF (reference sequence). The V gene lost 2 bases and the J gene lost 7 bases, with 18 bases spanning the gap. There are 15 residues in the CDR3. The CDR3 loop is CATSRNRVGVGEQYF. Here the CDR3 DNA reads TGTGCCACCAGCAGAAACAGGGTCGGTGTAGGTGAGCAGTACTTC. Supplemented by reference TRBV15 and TRBJ2-7, the full variable domain reads DAMVIQNPRYQVTQFGKPVTLSCSQTLNHNVMYWYQQKSSQAPKLLFHYYDKDFNNEADTPDNFQSRRPNTSFCFLDIRSPGLGDTAMYLCATSRNRVGVGEQYFGPGTRLTVT.

J is TRBJ2-5 and V is TRBV4-2; D is possibly TRBD1 (6 bases). Between the trimmed V and J ends, which lost 2 bases and 4 bases, there was a span of 14 bases. The CDR3 totals 15 residues. Germline CDR1 and CDR2: LGHNA and YNFKEQ. The CDR3: CASSQWYRVGETQYF. The CDR3 DNA sequence: TGTGCCAGCAGCCAATGGTACAGGGTGGGAGAGACCCAGTACTTC.

V is TRBV30 and J is TRBJ2-5; perhaps TRBD2 as D (5 bases). V was cut by 0 bases and J by 5 bases, with 7 bases left in between. The CDR3 runs 12 residues. Germline CDR1 reads GTSNPN; CDR2 reads SVGIG (reference sequence). CDR3 region: CAWSVLGETQYF. The CDR3 nucleotides read TGTGCCTGGAGTGTACTAGGCGAGACCCAGTACTTC.

The chain recombines TRBV27 with TRBJ2-1, with D unclear. V dropped 4 bases and J dropped 1 base, with 14 bases sitting between them. Germline V gene data show CDR1 as MNHEY and CDR2 as SMNVEV (reference sequence). This CDR3 spans 16 amino acids. In nucleotides, the CDR3 is TGTGCCAGCAGTTCCGTTACCGCGTTATCCTACAATGAGCAGTTCTTC. Its protein product is CASSSVTALSYNEQFF.

The chain links TRBV27 to TRBJ2-5; possible D gene TRBD1, 6 bases. There are 12 residues in the CDR3. The V gene lost 7 bases and the J gene lost 4 bases, with 10 bases spanning the gap. Germline V gene lookup returns CDR1 MNHEY and CDR2 SMNVEV (reference sequence). The CDR3 sequence is CASKGHLETQYF. Written as DNA, the CDR3 is TGTGCCAGCAAGGGACATCTAGAGACCCAGTACTTC.